In its sample, the clone carrying this T cell receptor beta chain was seen a few times. The antigen is undetermined. Each CDR3 protein is one row after TCRdb ran MiXCR on the 5' RACE reads. This sample has fewer than 400,000 distinct CDR3 sequences, with roughly 14% found just once. This entry is derived from a study of CD8 T cells in ankylosing spondylitis. General study findings and limits: Researchers report that disease-linked clones proved CD8+ and relatively rare in peripheral blood. There was a TCR beta motif, made of several highly homologous variants, that appeared characteristic of ankylosing spondylitis blood.

Unmatched junction bases numbered 8, after V lost 4 bases and J lost 0 bases. The germline CDR1 and CDR2 sequences are DFQATT and SNEGSKA (reference sequence). This CDR3 has 15 residues. This sequence was found in a male donor with ankylosing spondylitis or in good health (not recorded which). The sample consisted of blood, either unsorted or a sorted T cell fraction (not recorded which). V and J are TRBV20-1 and TRBJ1-2; 7 bases align to TRBD1. DNA for the CDR3: TGCAGTGCTACCCAGACCGGGACAGCTAACTATGGCTACACCTTC. Translated, it gives CSATQTGTANYGYTF.